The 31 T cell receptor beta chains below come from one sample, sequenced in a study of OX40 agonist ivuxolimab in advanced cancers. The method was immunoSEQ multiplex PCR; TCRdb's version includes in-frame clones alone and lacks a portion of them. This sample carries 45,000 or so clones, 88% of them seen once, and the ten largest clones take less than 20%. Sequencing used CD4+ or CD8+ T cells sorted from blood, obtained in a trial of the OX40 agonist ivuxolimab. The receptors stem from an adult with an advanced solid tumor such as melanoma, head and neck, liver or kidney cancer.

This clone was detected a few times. The CDR3 DNA reads as TGTGCCAGCAGCTTAGGGGCGCGGGAGCAGTACGTC. Protein sequence: CASSLGAREQYV. The chain is built from TRBV7-9 and TRBJ2-7; no clear D. There are 12 residues in the CDR3. V dropped 1 base and J dropped 7 bases, with 8 bases sitting between them. Germline V lookup: CDR1 SEHNR, CDR2 FQNEAQ (reference sequence).

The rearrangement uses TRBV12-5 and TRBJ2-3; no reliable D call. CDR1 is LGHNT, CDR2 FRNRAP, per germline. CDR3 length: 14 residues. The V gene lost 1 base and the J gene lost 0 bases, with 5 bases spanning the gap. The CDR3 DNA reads TGTGCTAGTGGTTTGGGGGTGAGCACAGATACGCAGTATTTT. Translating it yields CASGLGVSTDTQYF.

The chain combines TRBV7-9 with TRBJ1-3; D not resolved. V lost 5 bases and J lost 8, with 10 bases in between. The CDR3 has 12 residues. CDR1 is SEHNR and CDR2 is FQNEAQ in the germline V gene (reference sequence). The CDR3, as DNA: TGTGCCAGCAGCCTAGGACTGGACACCATATATTTT. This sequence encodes CASSLGLDTIYF.

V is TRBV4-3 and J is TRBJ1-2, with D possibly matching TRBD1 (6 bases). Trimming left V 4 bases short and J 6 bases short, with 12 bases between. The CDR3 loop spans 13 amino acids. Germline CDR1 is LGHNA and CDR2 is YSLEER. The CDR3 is CASSPLGGNGYTF. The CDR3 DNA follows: TGCGCCAGCAGCCCCCTAGGGGGGAATGGCTACACCTTC.

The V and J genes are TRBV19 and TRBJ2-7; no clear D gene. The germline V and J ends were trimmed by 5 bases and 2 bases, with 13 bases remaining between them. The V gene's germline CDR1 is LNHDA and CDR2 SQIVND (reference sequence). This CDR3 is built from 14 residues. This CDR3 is CASSSSPATYEQYF. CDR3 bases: TGTGCCAGTAGTTCCTCCCCGGCAACCTACGAGCAGTACTTC.

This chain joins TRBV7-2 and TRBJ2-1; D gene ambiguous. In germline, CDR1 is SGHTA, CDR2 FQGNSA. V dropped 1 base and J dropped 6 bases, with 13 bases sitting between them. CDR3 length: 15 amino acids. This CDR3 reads CASSLGPYSSNEQFF. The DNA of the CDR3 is TGTGCCAGCAGCTTAGGTCCCTACTCATCCAATGAGCAGTTCTTC. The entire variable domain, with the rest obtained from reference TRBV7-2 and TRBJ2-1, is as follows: GAGVSQSPSNKVTEKGKDVELRCDPISGHTALYWYRQSLGQGLEFLIYFQGNSAPDKSGLPSDRFSAERTGGSVSTLTIQRTQQEDSAVYLCASSLGPYSSNEQFFGPGTRLTVL.

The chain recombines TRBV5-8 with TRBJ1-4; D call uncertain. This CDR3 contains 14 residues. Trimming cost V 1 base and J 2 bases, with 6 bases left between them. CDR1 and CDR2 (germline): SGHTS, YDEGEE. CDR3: CASSLYRTNEKLFF. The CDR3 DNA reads TGTGCCAGCAGCTTGTATAGGACTAATGAAAAACTGTTTTTT.

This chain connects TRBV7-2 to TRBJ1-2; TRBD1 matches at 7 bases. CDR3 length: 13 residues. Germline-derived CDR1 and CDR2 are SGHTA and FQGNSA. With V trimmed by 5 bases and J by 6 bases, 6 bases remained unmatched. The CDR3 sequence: CASSPTGEHGYTF. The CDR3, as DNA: TGTGCCAGCAGCCCTACAGGGGAGCATGGCTACACCTTC.

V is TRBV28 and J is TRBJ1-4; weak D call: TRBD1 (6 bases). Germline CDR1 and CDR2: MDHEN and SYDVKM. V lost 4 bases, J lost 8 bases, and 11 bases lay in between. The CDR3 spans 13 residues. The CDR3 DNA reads TGTGCCAGCAGTTACAGGGTAGGGGAAAAACTGTTTTTT. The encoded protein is CASSYRVGEKLFF.

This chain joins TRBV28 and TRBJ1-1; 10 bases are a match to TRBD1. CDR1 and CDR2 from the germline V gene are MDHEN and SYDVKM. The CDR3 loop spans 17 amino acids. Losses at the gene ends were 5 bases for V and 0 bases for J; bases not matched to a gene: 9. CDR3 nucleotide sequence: TGTGCCAGCAGTGCTGCCGGACAGGGGGATTTGAACACTGAAGCTTTCTTT. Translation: CASSAAGQGDLNTEAFF.

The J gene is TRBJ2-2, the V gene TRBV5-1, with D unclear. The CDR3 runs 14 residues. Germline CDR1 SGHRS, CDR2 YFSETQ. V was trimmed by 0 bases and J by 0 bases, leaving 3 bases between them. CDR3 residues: CASSLEPNTGELFF. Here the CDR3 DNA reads TGCGCCAGCAGCTTGGAGCCGAACACCGGGGAGCTGTTTTTT.

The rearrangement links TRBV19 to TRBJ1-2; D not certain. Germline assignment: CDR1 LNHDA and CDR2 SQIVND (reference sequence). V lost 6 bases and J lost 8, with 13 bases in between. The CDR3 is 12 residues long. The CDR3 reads CASRGESSGYTF. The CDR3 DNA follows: TGTGCCAGTAGGGGTGAGAGTTCGGGCTACACCTTC.

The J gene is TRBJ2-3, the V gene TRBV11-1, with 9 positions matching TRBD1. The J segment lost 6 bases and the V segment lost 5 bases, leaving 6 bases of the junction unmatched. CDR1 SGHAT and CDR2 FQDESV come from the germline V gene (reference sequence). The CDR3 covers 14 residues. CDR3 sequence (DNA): TGTGCCAGCAGCCTGGCGGGGACAGGGGATACGCAGTATTTT. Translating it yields CASSLAGTGDTQYF. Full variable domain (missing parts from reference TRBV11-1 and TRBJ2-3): EAEVAQSPRYKITEKSQAVAFWCDPISGHATLYWYRQILGQGPELLVQFQDESVVDDSQLPKDRFSAERLKGVDSTLKIQPAELGDSAMYLCASSLAGTGDTQYFGPGTRLTVL.

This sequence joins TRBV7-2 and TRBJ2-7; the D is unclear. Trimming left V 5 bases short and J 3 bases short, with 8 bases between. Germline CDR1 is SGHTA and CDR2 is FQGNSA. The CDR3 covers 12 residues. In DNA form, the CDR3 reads TGTGCCAGCAGCCGAGACGGCTACGAGCAGTACTTC. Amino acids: CASSRDGYEQYF.

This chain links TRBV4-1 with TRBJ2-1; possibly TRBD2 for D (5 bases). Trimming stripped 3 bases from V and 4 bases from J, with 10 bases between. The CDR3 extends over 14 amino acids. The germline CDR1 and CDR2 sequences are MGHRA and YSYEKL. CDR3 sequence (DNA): TGCGCCAGCAGCCACCAACTAGATTACAATGAGCAGTTCTTC. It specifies CASSHQLDYNEQFF.

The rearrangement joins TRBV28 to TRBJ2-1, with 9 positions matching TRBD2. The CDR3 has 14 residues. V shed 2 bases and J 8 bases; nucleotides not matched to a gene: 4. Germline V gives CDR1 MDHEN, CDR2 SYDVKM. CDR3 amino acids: CASSLAGGPDEQFF. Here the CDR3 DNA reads TGTGCCAGCAGTTTAGCGGGGGGGCCTGATGAGCAGTTCTTC.

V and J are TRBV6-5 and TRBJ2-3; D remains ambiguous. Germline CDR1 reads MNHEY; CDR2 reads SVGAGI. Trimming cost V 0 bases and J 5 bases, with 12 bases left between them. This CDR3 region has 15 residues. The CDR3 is CASSYSRQKKDTQYF. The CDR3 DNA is TGTGCCAGCAGTTACTCGAGGCAGAAGAAAGATACGCAGTATTTT.

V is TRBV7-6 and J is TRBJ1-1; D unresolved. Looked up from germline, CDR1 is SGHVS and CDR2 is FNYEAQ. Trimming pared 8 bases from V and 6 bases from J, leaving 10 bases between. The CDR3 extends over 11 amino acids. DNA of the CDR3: TGTGCCAGCTCCAACGGCGCTGAAGCTTTCTTT. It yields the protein CASSNGAEAFF.

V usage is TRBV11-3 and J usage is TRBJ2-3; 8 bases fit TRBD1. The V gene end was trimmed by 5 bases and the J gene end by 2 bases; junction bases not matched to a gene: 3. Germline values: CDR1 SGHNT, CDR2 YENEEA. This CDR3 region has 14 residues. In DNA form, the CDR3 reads TGTGCCAGCAGCGGGCAGGGGGCCACAGATACGCAGTATTTT. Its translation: CASSGQGATDTQYF.

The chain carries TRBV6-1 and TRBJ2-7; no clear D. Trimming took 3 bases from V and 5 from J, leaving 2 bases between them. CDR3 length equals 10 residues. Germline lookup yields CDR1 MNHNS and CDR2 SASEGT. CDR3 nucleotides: TGTGCCAGCAGTGAGAACGAGCAGTACGTC. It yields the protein CASSENEQYV.

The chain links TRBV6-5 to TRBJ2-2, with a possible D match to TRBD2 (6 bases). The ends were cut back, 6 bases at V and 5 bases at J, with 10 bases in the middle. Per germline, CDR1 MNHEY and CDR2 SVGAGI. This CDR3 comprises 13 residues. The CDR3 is CASSSAGTGELFF. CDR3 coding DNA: TGTGCCAGCAGCAGCGCGGGGACCGGGGAGCTGTTTTTT.

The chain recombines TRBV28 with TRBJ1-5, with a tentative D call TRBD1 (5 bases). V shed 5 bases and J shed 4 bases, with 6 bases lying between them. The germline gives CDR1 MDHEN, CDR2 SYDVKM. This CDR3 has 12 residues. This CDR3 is CASSAGNQPQHF. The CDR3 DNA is TGTGCCAGCAGTGCAGGGAATCAGCCCCAGCATTTT. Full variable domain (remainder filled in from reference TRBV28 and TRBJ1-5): DVKVTQSSRYLVKRTGEKVFLECVQDMDHENMFWYRQDPGLGLRLIYFSYDVKMKEKGDIPEGYSVSREKKERFSLILESASTNQTSMYLCASSAGNQPQHFGDGTRLSIL.

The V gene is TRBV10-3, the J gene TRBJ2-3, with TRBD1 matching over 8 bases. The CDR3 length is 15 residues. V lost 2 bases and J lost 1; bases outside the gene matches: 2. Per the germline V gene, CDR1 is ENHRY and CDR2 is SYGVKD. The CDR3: CAISENRGGTDTQYF. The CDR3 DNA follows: TGTGCCATCAGTGAGAACAGGGGGGGCACAGATACGCAGTATTTT.

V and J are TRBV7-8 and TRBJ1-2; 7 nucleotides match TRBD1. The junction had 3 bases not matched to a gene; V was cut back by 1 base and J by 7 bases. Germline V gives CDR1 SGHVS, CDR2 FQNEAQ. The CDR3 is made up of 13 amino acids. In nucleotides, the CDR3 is TGTGCCAGCAGCTTAGACCCAGGGGGTGGCTACACCTTC. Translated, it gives CASSLDPGGGYTF.

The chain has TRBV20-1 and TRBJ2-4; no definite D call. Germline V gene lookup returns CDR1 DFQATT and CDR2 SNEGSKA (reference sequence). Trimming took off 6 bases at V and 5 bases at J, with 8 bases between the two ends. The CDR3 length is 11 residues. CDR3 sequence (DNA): TGCAGTGCCTGGACGCAAAACATTCAGTACTTC. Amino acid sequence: CSAWTQNIQYF.

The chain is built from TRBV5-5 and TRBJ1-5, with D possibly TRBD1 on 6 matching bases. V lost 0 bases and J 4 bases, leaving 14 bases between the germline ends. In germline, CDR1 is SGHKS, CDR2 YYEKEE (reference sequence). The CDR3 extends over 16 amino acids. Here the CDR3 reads CASSLDGQGRNQPQHF. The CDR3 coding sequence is TGTGCCAGCAGCTTGGATGGGCAGGGGCGAAATCAGCCCCAGCATTTT. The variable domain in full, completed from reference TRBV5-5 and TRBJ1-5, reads DAGVTQSPTHLIKTRGQQVTLRCSPISGHKSVSWYQQVLGQGPQFIFQYYEKEERGRGNFPDRFSARQFPNYSSELNVNALLLGDSALYLCASSLDGQGRNQPQHFGDGTRLSIL.

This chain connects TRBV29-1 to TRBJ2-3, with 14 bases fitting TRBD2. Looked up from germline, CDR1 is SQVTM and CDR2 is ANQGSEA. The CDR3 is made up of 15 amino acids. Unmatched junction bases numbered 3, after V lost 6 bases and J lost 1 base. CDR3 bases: TGCAGCGTACTGGGACTAGCGGGGGGCACAGATACGCAGTATTTT. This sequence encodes CSVLGLAGGTDTQYF.

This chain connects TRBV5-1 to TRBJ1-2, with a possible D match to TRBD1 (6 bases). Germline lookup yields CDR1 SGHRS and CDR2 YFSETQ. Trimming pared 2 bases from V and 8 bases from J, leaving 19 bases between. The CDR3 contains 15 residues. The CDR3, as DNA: TGCGCCAGCAGCTTCATAGCGGGGGGCGCGGGAGGCTACACCTTC. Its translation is CASSFIAGGAGGYTF.

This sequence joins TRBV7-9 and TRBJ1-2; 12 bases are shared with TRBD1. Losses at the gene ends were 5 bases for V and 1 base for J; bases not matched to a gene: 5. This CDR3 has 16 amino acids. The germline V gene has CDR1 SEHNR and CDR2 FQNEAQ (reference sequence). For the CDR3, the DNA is TGTGCCAGCAGCCCCCGGGACAGGGGGCATAACTATGGCTACACCTTC. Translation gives CASSPRDRGHNYGYTF.

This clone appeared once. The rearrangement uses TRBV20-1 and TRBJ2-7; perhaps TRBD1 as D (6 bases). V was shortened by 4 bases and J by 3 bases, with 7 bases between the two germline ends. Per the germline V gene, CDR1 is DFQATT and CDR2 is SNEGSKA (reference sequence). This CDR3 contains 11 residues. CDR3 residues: CSANRVYEQYF. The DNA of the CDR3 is TGCAGTGCTAACAGGGTCTACGAGCAGTACTTC.

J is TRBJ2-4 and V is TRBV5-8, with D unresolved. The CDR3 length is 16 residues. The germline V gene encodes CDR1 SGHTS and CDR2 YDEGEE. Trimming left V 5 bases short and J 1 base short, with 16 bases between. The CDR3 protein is CASSFLGPLAKNIQYF. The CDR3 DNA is TGTGCCAGCAGTTTCCTCGGTCCTTTGGCCAAAAACATTCAGTACTTC.